The rows below give T cell receptor beta chains drawn from one sample of a study of T cells in Graves' hyperthyroidism and ophthalmopathy. Via MiXCR, TCRdb re-called the multiplex PCR reads, giving one row per CDR3 protein. The top ten clones hold more than 25% of a sample with roughly 300,000 distinct CDR3 sequences, 20% to 25% of them seen once. Specimen: blood. The receptors originated from a middle-aged man with Graves' hyperthyroidism that later progressed to Graves' ophthalmopathy. CDR3s leave out the opening cysteine and the closing phenylalanine or tryptophan. Fields, in order: V gene, J gene, CDR3 protein.

>TRBV12-5|TRBJ1-2
ASGLVPPGRYYT
>TRBV12-3/TRBV12-4|TRBJ2-5
ASSLVSPETQY
>TRBV9|TRBJ1-2
ASSVDNNYGYT
>TRBV29-1|TRBJ2-2
SVERPGTRDTGELF
>TRBV20-1|TRBJ2-2
SARVDENTGELF
>TRBV25-1|TRBJ2-7
ATAQGRGGYEQY
>TRBV24-1|TRBJ1-2
ATSQGGSYGYT
>TRBV14|TRBJ2-3
ASSPRTSGNTDTQY
>TRBV24-1|TRBJ1-2
ATSDTGTLYGYT
>TRBV11-1|TRBJ1-1
ASSLDGGYTMNTEAF
>TRBV5-1|TRBJ1-1
ASSLSGPNTEAF
>TRBV18|TRBJ2-7
ASSPGQAAVGEQY